A selection of T cell receptor beta chains follows, all from one sample in a study of cytomegalovirus exposure and HLA in healthy donors. Profiled with immunoSEQ multiplex PCR; TCRdb holds only in-frame clones, not every one. The sample holds over 100,000 clones, under 70% seen once. Sequencing was performed on PBMCs. The receptors stem from a man aged 18 to 30 in good health and CMV-seronegative. The CDR3 runs from the conserved cysteine through the conserved F or W. D genes are given only for firm matches. A clone size is listed for some rows: how often the clone was seen (once, few, many), or a class if it is expanded.

clone_size j_call v_call d_call cdr3_nt cdr3_aa
- TRBJ2-7 TRBV27 - TGTGCCAGCACCAAAGCCCGGGACATTGCCTACGAGCAGTACTTC CASTKARDIAYEQYF
few TRBJ2-5 TRBV6-1 - TGTGCCAGCAGCCGGTACCAAGAGACCCAGTACTTC CASSRYQETQYF
- TRBJ1-1 TRBV28 TRBD1 TGTGCCAGCAGATTCCCAGGGGGAGACACTGAAGCTTTCTTT CASRFPGGDTEAFF
- TRBJ2-2 TRBV5-1 TRBD1 TGCGCCAGCTGCAAGGACAGGGGGATCGGGGAGCTGTTTTTT CASCKDRGIGELFF
once TRBJ2-7 TRBV27 TRBD2 TGTGCCAGCAGTCTCCGACTAGCGGGGGACTACGAGCAGTACTTC CASSLRLAGDYEQYF
- TRBJ2-7 TRBV6-5 TRBD2 TGTGCCAGCAGTTATTTGACTAGCGGGGAGCCCTACGAGCAGTACTTC CASSYLTSGEPYEQYF
once TRBJ2-1 TRBV7-9 - TGTGCCAGCAGCTTACTTCGACGGGACAATGAGCAGTTCTTC CASSLLRRDNEQFF
- TRBJ2-7 TRBV6-5 TRBD2 TGTGCCAGCAGCGGGACTACCTACGAGCAGTACTTC CASSGTTYEQYF
few TRBJ1-4 TRBV2 - TGTGCCAGCAGTGAAGTGGGGCCTGAAAAACTGTTTTTT CASSEVGPEKLFF
- TRBJ2-7 TRBV4-3 TRBD2 TGCGCCAGCAGCCAGGGGGCTAGCGGGAGCTCCTACGAGCAGTACTTC CASSQGASGSSYEQYF
few TRBJ1-1 TRBV2 - TGTGCCAGCAGTTCTAATCGCGAACTGAACACTGAAGCTTTCTTT CASSSNRELNTEAFF
- TRBJ2-1 TRBV5-8 - TGTGCCAGCAGCTTGGACACGGGGTCCTACAATGAGCAGTTCTTC CASSLDTGSYNEQFF
- TRBJ1-3 TRBV9 - TGTGCCAGCAGCGTGGGCAGGGCTGGAAACACCATATATTTT CASSVGRAGNTIYF
- TRBJ2-2 TRBV28 TRBD2 TGTGCCAGTATCGACGGCCGCCTTGGGAGGGGACCAGAGAACACCGGGGAGCTGTTTTTT CASIDGRLGRGPENTGELFF
- TRBJ1-2 TRBV19 - TGTGCCAGTAGTATGTACGCCGGGTCAGGGGACGGTGGCTACACCTTC CASSMYAGSGDGGYTF
few TRBJ2-1 TRBV5-1 TRBD1 TGCGCCAGCAGCGGGGACAGGGGGAGAATCGTCTACAATGAGCAGTTCTTC CASSGDRGRIVYNEQFF
- TRBJ1-4 TRBV5-5 - TGTGCCAGCAGCCCCCGTGGCGGGTTTGCAACTAATGAAAAACTGTTTTTT CASSPRGGFATNEKLFF
once TRBJ2-1 TRBV29-1 TRBD2 TGCAGCGGCCAAGTAGCGGGCGCCAGTGAGCAGTTCTTC CSGQVAGASEQFF
- TRBJ2-7 TRBV29-1 - TGCAGCGCCCGAAGACAGGACTACGAGCAGTACTTC CSARRQDYEQYF
- TRBJ2-5 TRBV6-7 TRBD2 TGTGCCAGCAGTTACTCGATTCGCGGGAGGGCCGCAGAGACCCAGTACTTC CASSYSIRGRAAETQYF
- TRBJ2-5 TRBV7-9 - TGTGCCAGCAGCCCCCGGACCAGGCCGGGGGAAACCCAGTACTTC CASSPRTRPGETQYF
- TRBJ1-1 TRBV7-9 - TGTGCCAGCAGCATCCGAACCAGGGATGGAGCTTTCTTT CASSIRTRDGAFF
- TRBJ2-1 TRBV19 - TGTGCCAGTAGCTGGGGGCGGGAGAAGCAGTTCTTC CASSWGREKQFF
once TRBJ2-5 TRBV14 TRBD1 TGTGCCAGCAGCCAGGGAATATTGACAGGGGGAGAGACCCAGTACTTC CASSQGILTGGETQYF